These 20 T cell receptor beta chains came from one sample sequenced in a study of tumor-infiltrating lymphocytes in localized non-small cell lung cancer. This table comes from immunoSEQ multiplex PCR, and its TCRdb copy is limited to in-frame clones, with some not included. Among around 10,000 clones listed, roughly 78% were seen once. The sample comprised lung tumor tissue. These receptors all come from a human donor with non-small cell lung cancer.

The J gene is TRBJ2-1, the V gene TRBV27, with D unresolved. V lost 2 bases and J lost 9, with 11 bases in between. The V gene's germline CDR1 is MNHEY and CDR2 SMNVEV (reference sequence). CDR3 length: 13 residues. Here the CDR3 DNA reads TGTGCCAGCAGTTTAATCGATGAGGCTGAGCAGTTCTTC. Encoded protein: CASSLIDEAEQFF.

V and J are TRBV6-5 and TRBJ2-7, with D perhaps matching TRBD1 (5 bases). The CDR3 loop spans 12 amino acids. The ends were cut back, 8 bases at V and 5 bases at J, with 13 bases in the middle. Germline assignment: CDR1 MNHEY and CDR2 SVGAGI. CDR3 sequence: CASGDSVHEQYF. CDR3 nucleotide sequence: TGTGCCAGCGGCGACAGTGTTCACGAGCAGTACTTC.

The chain has TRBV27 and TRBJ2-7; 8 nucleotides line up with TRBD1. J was trimmed by 6 bases and V by 5 bases; bases with no gene match: 9. This CDR3 region has 14 residues. CDR1 MNHEY and CDR2 SMNVEV come from the germline V gene (reference sequence). CDR3 nucleotides: TGTGCCAGCAGTCCCACCGGGACAGGTCGCGAGCAGTACTTC. Its protein is CASSPTGTGREQYF.

V is TRBV2 and J is TRBJ1-1; D might be TRBD1 (6 bases). V was shortened by 3 bases and J by 5 bases, with 13 bases between the two germline ends. The CDR3 loop spans 14 amino acids. Germline CDR1 is SNHLY and CDR2 is FYNNEI. CDR3 in amino acids: CASSDRTVGTEAFF. The CDR3 bases are TGTGCCAGCAGTGACCGGACAGTAGGGACTGAAGCTTTCTTT.

The chain has TRBV6-4 and TRBJ2-6, with D perhaps TRBD1 (5 bases). The germline V gene encodes CDR1 MRHNA and CDR2 SNTAGT. The CDR3 is 14 amino acids. V was trimmed by 6 bases and J by 1 base, leaving 7 bases between them. CDR3 sequence (DNA): TGTGCCAGCAGGACAGATTCTGGGGCCAACGTCCTGACTTTC. Translating it yields CASRTDSGANVLTF.

This clone was observed once. The chain couples TRBV7-2 to TRBJ1-2, with a tentative D call TRBD1 (6 bases). The CDR3 sequence is 13 residues long. Germline loops: CDR1 SGHTA, CDR2 FQGNSA. With 5 bases removed from V and 1 base from J, the gap between germline ends came to 8 bases. In DNA form, the CDR3 reads TGTGCCAGCAGCGCGGACAGTAACTATGGCTACACCTTC. Translated: CASSADSNYGYTF. Together with reference TRBV7-2 and TRBJ1-2, the CDR3 gives the full variable domain: GAGVSQSPSNKVTEKGKDVELRCDPISGHTALYWYRQSLGQGLEFLIYFQGNSAPDKSGLPSDRFSAERTGGSVSTLTIQRTQQEDSAVYLCASSADSNYGYTFGSGTRLTVV.

The genes are TRBV18 and TRBJ1-1; D gene unclear. V lost 3 bases and J 1 base, leaving 12 bases between the germline ends. Germline CDR1 and CDR2: KGHSH and LQKENI. The CDR3 extends over 15 amino acids. The CDR3 spells CASSPTVTQNTEAFF. The CDR3, as DNA: TGTGCCAGCTCACCTACCGTGACACAGAACACTGAAGCTTTCTTT.

CDR3 protein: CASSLLSRDRPEAFF. CDR3 in DNA: TGTGCCAGTAGTCTCCTCTCCCGAGACAGGCCGGAAGCTTTCTTT. The chain joins TRBV19 to TRBJ1-1, with a tentative D call TRBD1 (6 bases). The V end was cut by 5 bases, the J end by 8 bases, with 21 bases between. CDR1 LNHDA and CDR2 SQIVND come from the germline V gene (reference sequence). The CDR3 is made up of 15 amino acids.

This clone was picked up a small number of times. The genes are TRBV5-6 and TRBJ2-7, with no clear D. The germline CDR1 and CDR2 sequences are SGHDT and YYEEEE. V lost 4 bases and J lost 4, with 15 bases in between. The CDR3 length is 14 residues. The CDR3 here is CASSPTNRGYEQYF. The CDR3 nucleotides read TGTGCCAGCAGCCCAACAAACCGAGGATACGAGCAGTACTTC. Filled out from reference TRBV5-6 and TRBJ2-7, the complete variable domain reads DAGVTQSPTHLIKTRGQQVTLRCSPKSGHDTVSWYQQALGQGPQFIFQYYEEEERQRGNFPDRFSGHQFPNYSSELNVNALLLGDSALYLCASSPTNRGYEQYFGPGTRLTVT.

V gene TRBV5-1 combines with J gene TRBJ2-7, with TRBD2 as a possible D gene (5 bases). This CDR3 is built from 16 residues. V was trimmed by 0 bases and J by 2 bases, leaving 15 bases between them. Germline V gene data show CDR1 as SGHRS and CDR2 as YFSETQ. The CDR3 sequence is CASSLGSERRTYEQYF. The CDR3 region has the DNA TGCGCCAGCAGCTTGGGGTCGGAGCGGCGCACCTACGAGCAGTACTTC.

This sequence joins TRBV30 and TRBJ2-7; 8 nucleotides line up with TRBD2. With 4 bases clipped from V and 2 bases from J, the junction kept 1 base outside the gene matches. This CDR3 spans 12 amino acids. CDR1 and CDR2 (germline): GTSNPN, SVGIG (reference sequence). The CDR3 is CAWNSGAYEQYF. The CDR3 nucleotides are TGTGCCTGGAATAGCGGGGCCTACGAGCAGTACTTC.

The rearrangement links TRBV6-1 to TRBJ2-1; 8 nucleotides agree with TRBD2. CDR3 size: 16 residues. With 4 bases clipped from V and 7 bases from J, the junction kept 12 bases outside the gene matches. Germline V gene lookup returns CDR1 MNHNS and CDR2 SASEGT. Here the CDR3 reads CASSGAGSGSWNEQFF. CDR3 DNA sequence: TGTGCCAGCAGTGGGGCGGGGAGCGGGAGTTGGAATGAGCAGTTCTTC.

Relative to its sample, this clone is medium-sized. The chain is built from TRBV9 and TRBJ1-6, with 8 bases identical to TRBD1. In germline, CDR1 is SGDLS, CDR2 YYNGEE. The J segment lost 9 bases and the V segment lost 4 bases, leaving 12 bases of the junction unmatched. The CDR3 length is 16 residues. The CDR3 DNA reads as TGTGCCAGCAGCCCCCTCGGACAGGGCGGCTCTTCACCCCTCCACTTT. It encodes CASSPLGQGGSSPLHF.

The gene calls are TRBV9 and TRBJ2-3; a weak D match, TRBD1 (6 bases). The germline gives CDR1 SGDLS, CDR2 YYNGEE. CDR3 length: 15 residues. V was trimmed by 4 bases and J by 2 bases, leaving 14 bases between them. The CDR3 here is CASSPRTANTDTQYF. The CDR3 DNA is TGTGCCAGCAGCCCCCGGACAGCCAACACAGATACGCAGTATTTT. The whole variable domain, filled in from reference TRBV9 and TRBJ2-3, reads DSGVTQTPKHLITATGQRVTLRCSPRSGDLSVYWYQQSLDQGLQFLIQYYNGEERAKGNILERFSAQQFPDLHSELNLSSLELGDSALYFCASSPRTANTDTQYFGPGTRLTVL.

V and J are TRBV5-4 and TRBJ2-7, with a possible D match to TRBD1 (5 bases). The CDR3 is made up of 15 amino acids. V lost 4 bases to trimming and J lost 5 bases, with 19 bases between them. Germline V lookup: CDR1 SGHNT, CDR2 YYREEE (reference sequence). The CDR3 DNA sequence: TGTGCCAGCAGCCCGACTGGGGCCCTCCCCCACGAGCAGTACTTC. Its translation: CASSPTGALPHEQYF.

The chain is built from TRBV18 and TRBJ2-2; TRBD1 matches at 10 bases. V lost 6 bases to trimming and J lost 6 bases; unmatched junction nucleotides: 1. Germline V CDR1 and CDR2: KGHSH, LQKENI. This CDR3 is built from 13 residues. The CDR3 reads CASSGQGSGELFF. The CDR3 DNA is TGTGCCAGCTCGGGACAGGGGTCCGGGGAGCTGTTTTTT.

This chain joins TRBV5-1 and TRBJ2-5; the match to TRBD2 covers 11 bases. Germline lookup yields CDR1 SGHRS and CDR2 YFSETQ. Germline trimming cut 0 bases from V and 3 bases from J; bases unmatched to any gene: 4. The CDR3 totals 16 residues. The DNA of the CDR3 is TGCGCCAGCAGCTTGGAAAGTAGCGGGAGGGAAGAGACCCAGTACTTC. Its protein is CASSLESSGREETQYF.

The chain combines TRBV2 with TRBJ1-4, with a possible D match to TRBD1 (5 bases). The CDR3 is 14 residues long. The germline V gene encodes CDR1 SNHLY and CDR2 FYNNEI. V lost 5 bases to trimming and J lost 6 bases, with 13 bases between them. The CDR3 DNA reads TGTGCCAGCAGTAGTGGGGGGAACTATGAAAAACTGTTTTTT. Protein sequence: CASSSGGNYEKLFF.

This chain links TRBV12-5 with TRBJ2-7; 11 bases line up with TRBD2. Losses at the gene ends were 1 base for V and 5 bases for J; bases not matched to a gene: 7. CDR1 is LGHNT and CDR2 is FRNRAP in the germline V gene. This CDR3 has 16 residues. Here the CDR3 reads CASGLGLAGRSDEQYF. DNA for the CDR3: TGTGCTAGTGGTTTGGGACTAGCGGGAAGGTCGGACGAGCAGTACTTC.

V gene TRBV7-2 combines with J gene TRBJ1-2; D unresolved. Germline CDR1 reads SGHTA; CDR2 reads FQGNSA. Trimming cost V 1 base and J 4 bases, with 13 bases left between them. The CDR3 has 15 residues. The CDR3 protein is CASSLGAGSSYGYTF. In DNA form, the CDR3 reads TGTGCCAGCAGCTTAGGGGCGGGGTCCTCCTATGGCTACACCTTC.